This T cell receptor beta chain was sequenced during a study of cytomegalovirus exposure and HLA in healthy donors. Findings and limits, study-wide: Later analysis showed TCR association rates varying by HLA locus, highest for DRB1 and lowest for HLA-C. Because they were indistinguishable, some V segments, including TRBV6-2 and TRBV6-3, were excluded.

Germline loops: CDR1 MNHEY, CDR2 SVGAGI. The CDR3 has 13 amino acids. Between the trimmed V and J ends, which lost 3 bases and 11 bases, there was a span of 17 bases. Amplification used 60 Vbeta primers and 13 Jbeta primers. Some clones are missing from TCRdb's copy, which holds only in-frame ones; the method was immunoSEQ multiplex PCR. The sample consists of about 120,000 clones, around two thirds of them appearing once. With regard to this clone: Its antigen is not known.

This TCR came from a woman in her thirties or forties in good health and CMV-seropositive. The chain employs TRBV6-5 and TRBJ2-7; tentative D call: TRBD1 (7 bases). Sample: PBMCs. The CDR3 sequence is CASSYGGKGAKYF. The CDR3 nucleotides read TGTGCCAGCAGTTATGGAGGGAAGGGGGCAAAGTACTTC.